The 14 T cell receptor beta chains in this list originate from one sample, sequenced in a study of early T cells in non-severe SARS-CoV-2 infection. TCRdb redid the calling of the 5' RACE reads with MiXCR, one entry per CDR3 protein. The sample has 70,000 to 90,000 distinct CDR3 sequences, approximately 12% seen once. Sequencing was done on a sample of whole blood. These receptors all stem from an adult who was a healthcare worker with PCR-confirmed SARS-CoV-2 infection or an uninfected control (not recorded which).

This clonotype was counted many times. This chain links TRBV20-1 with TRBJ2-7; D may be TRBD2 (6 bases). The CDR3 totals 14 residues. V lost 0 bases and J 4 bases, leaving 13 bases between the germline ends. The germline V gene encodes CDR1 DFQATT and CDR2 SNEGSKA (reference sequence). DNA of the CDR3: TGCAGTGCTAGAGATAGGGCGGGATTATACGAGCAGTACTTC. Translating it yields CSARDRAGLYEQYF.

The sample holds a few counts of this clonotype. V gene TRBV5-4 combines with J gene TRBJ2-2; 9 nucleotides align to TRBD1. The CDR3 contains 15 residues. CDR1 and CDR2 from the germline V gene are SGHNT and YYREEE (reference sequence). The junction had 6 bases not matched to a gene; V was cut back by 4 bases and J by 5 bases. As DNA, the CDR3 is TGTGCCAGCAGCCTGACCGGGACAGGGACCGGGGAGCTGTTTTTT. Translated, it gives CASSLTGTGTGELFF.

This clonotype was found many times. The chain recombines TRBV12-3 or TRBV12-4 with TRBJ1-1, with 10 bases that match TRBD1. Unmatched junction bases numbered 12, after V lost 7 bases and J lost 7 bases. This CDR3 is 15 amino acids long. Here the CDR3 reads CASKLGDRGLGEAFF. Written as DNA, the CDR3 is TGTGCCAGCAAACTTGGCGACAGGGGGCTGGGTGAAGCTTTCTTT.

The chain couples TRBV5-5 to TRBJ2-2, with TRBD2 matching over 10 bases. This CDR3 region has 14 residues. Germline V gene data show CDR1 as SGHKS and CDR2 as YYEKEE (reference sequence). V lost 5 bases, J lost 6 bases, and 4 bases stayed unmatched. The DNA of the CDR3 is TGTGCCAGCAGGTCTCTAGCGGGAGCCGGGGAGCTGTTTTTT. It translates to CASRSLAGAGELFF.

The chain uses TRBV6-5 and TRBJ1-5, with TRBD1 as a possible D gene (6 bases). The germline CDR1 and CDR2 sequences are MNHEY and SVGAGI. The length of the CDR3 is 15 residues. Trimming left V 5 bases short and J 2 bases short, with 13 bases between. For the CDR3, the DNA is TGTGCCAGCAGTCCCCGGGGGGCCGGCAATCAGCCCCAGCATTTT. It yields the protein CASSPRGAGNQPQHF.

The chain combines TRBV11-2 with TRBJ1-2, with a weak D call TRBD1 (6 bases). The V gene lost 4 bases and the J gene lost 0 bases, with 15 bases spanning the gap. Germline V CDR1 and CDR2: SGHAT, FQNNGV. The CDR3 loop spans 16 amino acids. CDR3 in amino acids: CASSSAGASSNYGYTF. The CDR3 DNA is TGTGCCAGCAGCTCCGCAGGGGCGAGTTCTAACTATGGCTACACCTTC.

Ten or more counts support this clonotype. The J gene is TRBJ1-1, the V gene TRBV28, with D maybe TRBD1 (6 bases). Looked up from germline, CDR1 is MDHEN and CDR2 is SYDVKM. V was trimmed by 6 bases and J by 0 bases, leaving 11 bases between them. There are 14 residues in the CDR3. CDR3: CASSKTGMNTEAFF. CDR3 DNA: TGTGCCAGCAGCAAGACAGGAATGAACACTGAAGCTTTCTTT.

In its sample, this clonotype was seen many times. The gene calls are TRBV20-1 and TRBJ1-1, with D tentatively TRBD1 (6 bases). This CDR3 region has 13 residues. V lost 5 bases and J lost 1, with 11 bases in between. The germline gives CDR1 DFQATT, CDR2 SNEGSKA (reference sequence). For the CDR3, the DNA is TGCAGTGCTCCCCGGACAGCGAACACTGAAGCTTTCTTT. Protein sequence: CSAPRTANTEAFF.

A few counts support this clonotype. The chain joins TRBV7-8 to TRBJ2-5; 10 nucleotides align to TRBD1. This CDR3 contains 16 residues. V shed 5 bases, J shed 3 bases, and the junction held 9 bases outside the gene matches. Per the germline V gene, CDR1 is SGHVS and CDR2 is FQNEAQ. The CDR3 region is CASSPGTGVPEETQYF. As DNA, the CDR3 is TGTGCCAGCAGCCCCGGGACAGGGGTTCCCGAAGAGACCCAGTACTTC.

The chain joins TRBV3-1 to TRBJ1-2, with a weak D call TRBD1 (5 bases). The CDR3 contains 15 residues. V shed 5 bases and J shed 7 bases, with 20 bases lying between them. Germline values: CDR1 LGHDT, CDR2 YNNKEL (reference sequence). The CDR3 here is CASSSWGGEVPGYTF. Here the CDR3 DNA reads TGTGCCAGCAGCTCGTGGGGCGGGGAGGTTCCTGGCTACACCTTC.

A few counts support this clonotype. This chain connects TRBV4-1 to TRBJ2-7; TRBD1 agrees at 8 bases. J gave up 4 bases and V 4 bases, and 3 bases lay outside the gene matches. The CDR3 is 13 amino acids. Looked up from germline, CDR1 is MGHRA and CDR2 is YSYEKL. The chain's CDR3 is CASSPGGRYEQYF. The CDR3, as DNA: TGCGCCAGCAGCCCAGGGGGCCGATACGAGCAGTACTTC.

This clonotype has ten or more counts. The CDR3 loop is CASSQLGGTEAFF. DNA of the CDR3: TGTGCCAGCAGCCAATTGGGCGGCACTGAAGCTTTCTTT. This sequence joins TRBV27 and TRBJ1-1, with D uncertain. Per germline, CDR1 MNHEY and CDR2 SMNVEV (reference sequence). The V end was cut by 6 bases, the J end by 4 bases, with 12 bases between. CDR3 length equals 13 residues.

This clonotype was recorded at least ten times. This chain links TRBV4-1 with TRBJ2-7; 9 nucleotides agree with TRBD2. The V segment lost 1 base and the J segment 4 bases; nucleotides outside the gene matches: 8. The CDR3 has 16 amino acids. CDR1 is MGHRA, CDR2 YSYEKL, per germline. The CDR3 coding sequence is TGCGCCAGCAGCCAAGGTCAAGCGGGGGGCAGGTACGAGCAGTACTTC. Its translation: CASSQGQAGGRYEQYF.

The rearrangement uses TRBV24-1 and TRBJ2-2, with D unresolved. This CDR3 has 12 residues. V was pared by 9 bases and J by 7 bases, with 11 bases between. Germline loops: CDR1 KGHDR, CDR2 SFDVKD. The CDR3 loop is CATGPFSGELFF. CDR3 in DNA: TGTGCCACCGGACCGTTTAGCGGGGAGCTGTTTTTT.